This TCR beta chain was identified in a study of blood T cell repertoires in COVID-19. Data came from immunoSEQ multiplex PCR; TCRdb stores just in-frame clones and leaves some out. Among 200,000 to 300,000 clones listed, 88% were seen once. CDR1 and CDR2 (germline): SGHRS, YFSETQ. The trim removed 4 bases at V and 0 bases at J, leaving 5 bases unmatched. The CDR3 covers 16 residues. The TCR was taken from a man between 60 and 75 years old who had recovered from COVID-19. The rearrangement joins TRBV5-1 to TRBJ1-3; 9 bases agree with TRBD1. The source material was peripheral blood. The DNA of the CDR3 is TGCGCCAGCAGCGGGACAGGGTCTTACTCTGGAAACACCATATATTTT. It yields the protein CASSGTGSYSGNTIYF.